This T cell receptor beta chain is drawn from a study of PD-1 blockade in classical Hodgkin lymphoma (dated by TCRdb to 2020 to 2022). A note on the overall study: Nivolumab dosing was 3 mg/kg intravenously every 2 weeks, continuing until either disease progression or unacceptable toxicity. To define a peripheral blood immune signature of response to PD-1 blockade in classical Hodgkin lymphoma, the study combined TCR beta sequencing with CyTOF.

The investigation overall reported the following: Trial patients achieving complete response had baseline diversity similar to newly diagnosed patients, whereas partial responders and progressors had significantly lower diversity. Diversity was lower in patients who began nivolumab less than 1 year after ASCT, so these patients were left out of later analyses to avoid confounding by immune reconstitution. By C4D1, a significant rise was seen in CD4+ TCR diversity but not in CD8+ TCR diversity (p=0.0027 vs p=0.16), and the rise was most apparent among complete responders (p=0.02). Baseline TCR diversity was reported to be lower in newly diagnosed patients than in healthy donors, and even lower in relapsed/refractory patients. Only a single clinical trial cohort was studied, and what caused the repertoire differences, possibly disease activity or prior therapy, remained undefined.

On this clone: What this receptor recognizes is not known. Base qualities are not recorded, but no much larger clone differs from it by a single base.

The Qiagen DNeasy kit was used to extract genomic DNA both from unsorted PBMCs and from the negatively selected CD4+ and CD8+ fractions. Using primers that anneal to V and J segments, immunoSEQ multiplex PCR amplified the TCR beta CDR3 regions. A synthetic immune receptor repertoire was used to minimize amplification bias, and any remaining bias was removed computationally after sequencing. The original pipeline was this. Custom Python scripts were used to quantify repertoire diversity as the Shannon entropy index. Unsorted, CD4+ and CD8+ repertoires were analyzed separately, except in combined analyses where CD4+ and CD8+ sequences were merged in silico. A clone counted as expanded when the clone's frequency after treatment rose at least 2-fold relative to C1D1, and clones undetected at baseline were given a pseudocount of 0.5. Singleton clones were defined as clones with 0 or 1 copy at C1D1, and non-singleton clones were defined as clones with 2 or more copies. Clones expanded in unsorted samples were assigned a CD4+, CD8+ or unknown annotation through matching of protein sequences in sorted samples from the same patient. Wilcoxon tests on paired samples were used to test diversity changes from C1D1 to C4D1. TCRdb retrieved this table from immuneACCESS and kept in-frame rearrangements only. Not all clones are present; in checked studies, unresolved V genes account for under half, and no reason is known for the remainder. Clone size and V and J calls were adopted from that table, with D and trimming inferred from the DNA. Counted in this sample were some 90,000 clones; around 80% of them appeared once. The top ten constitute 9.4% of the sample.

Per the germline V gene, SGHVS is the CDR1 and FNYEAQ is the CDR2. From its cysteine to its phenylalanine, the CDR3 spans 14 amino acids. Only CDR3 DNA remains: 42 bases, in frame from the first base. The V and J ends are trimmed by 3 bases and 2 bases, leaving 8 bases between them. Explained via the paper, the time point label denotes: cycle 4 day 1 (C4D1), after more than 5 weeks of nivolumab. All trial patients had relapsed after autologous stem cell transplantation, with cohorts A, B and C differing in prior brentuximab vedotin exposure. The trial cohort included some 53 patients with relapsed/refractory classical Hodgkin lymphoma, and each patient had a best overall response of complete response, partial response or progressive disease. Trial patients were treated with single-agent nivolumab in the multi-cohort phase II CheckMate 205 trial. An independent review committee assessed best overall response using the 2007 International Working Group response criteria. Trial PBMCs were obtained immediately prior to nivolumab initiation (C1D1) and on therapy at cycle 2 day 1 and cycle 4 day 1. Peripheral blood was collected in 8 mL Vacutainer Cell Preparation Tubes, from which PBMCs were isolated by centrifugation and then cryopreserved.

This receptor was obtained from a human donor with classical Hodgkin lymphoma. Source: peripheral blood mononuclear cells (PBMCs), taken before the fourth cycle of nivolumab. Here the chain combines TRBV7-6 and TRBJ2-1, with TRBD2 as a weak D call on 6 bases. The sequenced DNA: TGTGCCAGCAGCTTTGCGGGGACCTACAATGAGCAGTTCTTC. Its coded protein is CASSFAGTYNEQFF.